A selection of T cell receptor beta chains follows, all from one sample in a study of CD8 T cells in Susac syndrome. TCRdb re-derived calls from the immunoSEQ multiplex PCR reads in MiXCR, one entry per CDR3 protein. The sample contains 330,000 or so distinct CDR3 sequences, 89% of which appear only once. The source material was CD8+ T cells from PBMCs. Receptor source: a human donor with multiple sclerosis. Each CDR3 is given with its conserved first and last residue. A D gene is named only where the DNA matches it firmly. Some rows mark clone size as missing; the rest say once, few, many or name a class of expanded clone.

abundance: .; j_gene: TRBJ2-7; v_gene: TRBV6-4; d_gene: .; CDR3nt: TGTGCCAGCACCCTCTCCTACGAGCAGTACTTC; CDR3aa: CASTLSYEQYF
abundance: .; j_gene: TRBJ2-3; v_gene: TRBV28; d_gene: TRBD1; CDR3nt: TGTGCCAGCAGTTTAAGGGGACAGTTACGAGATACGCAGTATTTT; CDR3aa: CASSLRGQLRDTQYF
abundance: few; j_gene: TRBJ2-7; v_gene: TRBV9; d_gene: TRBD2; CDR3nt: TGTGCCAGCAGCGCGGGACTAGCCTCCTACGAGCAGTACTTC; CDR3aa: CASSAGLASYEQYF
abundance: .; j_gene: TRBJ2-2; v_gene: TRBV29-1; d_gene: TRBD1; CDR3nt: TGCAGCGCGACGGGACAGGGATACGCCGGGGAGCTGTTTTTT; CDR3aa: CSATGQGYAGELFF
abundance: .; j_gene: TRBJ2-1; v_gene: TRBV29-1; d_gene: .; CDR3nt: TGCAGCGTTGGGGGGTCGGCGACAGAGGAGCAGTTCTTC; CDR3aa: CSVGGSATEEQFF
abundance: .; j_gene: TRBJ2-2; v_gene: TRBV4-3; d_gene: .; CDR3nt: TGCGCCAGCAGCCAAGTTGATCGGAACACCGGGGAGCTGTTTTTT; CDR3aa: CASSQVDRNTGELFF
abundance: .; j_gene: TRBJ2-7; v_gene: TRBV10-3; d_gene: TRBD2; CDR3nt: TGTGCCATCGGTTTCGGGAGCGGGGGGGCTTACGAGCAGTACTTC; CDR3aa: CAIGFGSGGAYEQYF
abundance: .; j_gene: TRBJ2-6; v_gene: TRBV6-1; d_gene: .; CDR3nt: TGTGCCAGCAGCCCGACGCAAATGTTAGCTGGGGCCAACGTCCTGACTTTC; CDR3aa: CASSPTQMLAGANVLTF
abundance: .; j_gene: TRBJ2-3; v_gene: TRBV20-1; d_gene: TRBD2; CDR3nt: TGCAGTGCTAGTTCCTGGACTAGCGGGCGCACAGATACGCAGTATTTT; CDR3aa: CSASSWTSGRTDTQYF
abundance: once; j_gene: TRBJ1-1; v_gene: TRBV19; d_gene: .; CDR3nt: TGTGCCACAGGCCCGGGTCCTCAGAGGACTGAAGCTTTCTTT; CDR3aa: CATGPGPQRTEAFF
abundance: .; j_gene: TRBJ1-2; v_gene: TRBV20-1; d_gene: .; CDR3nt: TGCAGTGCTGGGGGGGACATCGGCTACACCTTC; CDR3aa: CSAGGDIGYTF
abundance: .; j_gene: TRBJ2-3; v_gene: TRBV28; d_gene: TRBD2; CDR3nt: TGTGCCAGCAGTTCCAAAGTCGGTAGCGGGAGAAAGGTTAGCACAGATACGCAGTATTTT; CDR3aa: CASSSKVGSGRKVSTDTQYF
abundance: .; j_gene: TRBJ1-5; v_gene: TRBV28; d_gene: .; CDR3nt: TGTGCCAGCACCCCTTCCGCGCTGGGGCAGCCCCAGCATTTT; CDR3aa: CASTPSALGQPQHF
abundance: .; j_gene: TRBJ2-3; v_gene: TRBV27; d_gene: .; CDR3nt: TGTGCCAGCAGTTTATTACGGGGGTTGGGCGCAGATACGCAGTATTTT; CDR3aa: CASSLLRGLGADTQYF
abundance: .; j_gene: TRBJ2-3; v_gene: TRBV7-2; d_gene: .; CDR3nt: TGTGCCTGCAGCTTAGAAGGGCAGGGAGTGTACGCAGATACGCAGTATTTT; CDR3aa: CACSLEGQGVYADTQYF
abundance: once; j_gene: TRBJ1-5; v_gene: TRBV4-3; d_gene: TRBD1; CDR3nt: TGCGCCAGCAGCCAAGAGTGGGCCGCCGCAGGACAGGGAACGGAGCCCCAGCATTTT; CDR3aa: CASSQEWAAAGQGTEPQHF
abundance: .; j_gene: TRBJ1-2; v_gene: TRBV27; d_gene: .; CDR3nt: TGTGCCAGCAGTTTCCGACTGACAGCACCGAACTATGGCTACACCTTC; CDR3aa: CASSFRLTAPNYGYTF
abundance: .; j_gene: TRBJ2-3; v_gene: TRBV20-1; d_gene: TRBD2; CDR3nt: TGCAGTGCTAGACCCCCATTCGGACAGGCGGGAGGGCGCACAGATACGCAGTATTTT; CDR3aa: CSARPPFGQAGGRTDTQYF
abundance: .; j_gene: TRBJ2-5; v_gene: TRBV27; d_gene: .; CDR3nt: TGTGCCAGCAGGGCAGGGACGAGCTTAGAGACCCAGTACTTC; CDR3aa: CASRAGTSLETQYF
abundance: .; j_gene: TRBJ2-7; v_gene: TRBV28; d_gene: .; CDR3nt: TGTGCCAGCAAGGACCCATCCTACGAGCAGTACTTC; CDR3aa: CASKDPSYEQYF
abundance: .; j_gene: TRBJ1-1; v_gene: TRBV3-1; d_gene: .; CDR3nt: TGTGCCAGCAGCCAAGATAGGGTGAGGTTAAACACTGAAGCTTTCTTT; CDR3aa: CASSQDRVRLNTEAFF
abundance: .; j_gene: TRBJ2-1; v_gene: TRBV2; d_gene: TRBD2; CDR3nt: TGTGCCAGCAGTGGGACTAGCGGGAGGCTCTATGAGCAGTTCTTC; CDR3aa: CASSGTSGRLYEQFF
abundance: .; j_gene: TRBJ2-1; v_gene: TRBV7-9; d_gene: TRBD2; CDR3nt: TGTGCCAGCAGCTCTATAGCGGGAGGGGAAAATGAGCAGTTCTTC; CDR3aa: CASSSIAGGENEQFF
abundance: .; j_gene: TRBJ2-7; v_gene: TRBV4-3; d_gene: .; CDR3nt: TGCGCCAGCAGCCAAGAAGCACAGGGAACCTACGAGCAGTACTTC; CDR3aa: CASSQEAQGTYEQYF